The following is a T cell receptor (beta chain) sequence with its context. Its antigen remains unknown. Sequenced by immunoSEQ multiplex PCR; TCRdb stores in-frame clones only, minus some. The sample carries 600,000 to 800,000 clones, just under 75% recorded once. The data were obtained in a study of shared clonotypes between healthy human individuals. General study findings and limits: It was only blood that was sampled, and tissue repertoires likely differ. Rarefaction showed sorted-subset sequencing was incomplete despite large depth. Non-shared clonotypes showed lower generation probabilities than clonotypes common to all four donors.

V lost 1 base and J 1 base, leaving 16 bases between the germline ends. Germline lookup yields CDR1 MDHEN and CDR2 SYDVKM. This CDR3 is built from 17 residues. The receptor was derived from a woman aged 25-40 years in good health. The gene calls are TRBV28 and TRBJ1-1, with D possibly matching TRBD1 (5 bases). The specimen was memory CD4+ T cells sorted from blood. Sample subset: CD45RA-negative fraction. DNA for the CDR3: TGTGCCAGCAGTTTATCAGGAGACGGAAGGGGGAACACTGAAGCTTTCTTT. Amino acids: CASSLSGDGRGNTEAFF.